This T cell receptor beta chain was profiled in a study of vaccination and CD4 T cells after COVID-19. An Oncomine TCR Beta short-read assay was used to sequence the DNA from cultured CD4+ T cells. TCRdb itself ran the PCR reads through MiXCR, one entry per CDR3 protein. The sample holds 9,500 to 15,000 distinct CDR3 sequences, approximately 60% seen once. The V gene's germline CDR1 is SEHNR and CDR2 FQNEAQ (reference sequence). The V gene end was trimmed by 5 bases and the J gene end by 6 bases; junction bases not matched to a gene: 10. This CDR3 is 15 amino acids long. Whole-study findings and limits: In convalescent patients, 304 of 307 vaccine-specific clones were spike mono-reactive. Convalescent participants were relatively few, and none had early post-infection timepoints studied.

Documented treatment: approximately nine-day PBMC culture with coronavirus spike peptide pools or control peptides (ViraFEST assay). Via ViraFEST, peptide pools expanded antigen-specific T cells before TCR sequencing. Cultures of PBMCs, two million per well, were set up with roughly 9.1 IU/ml IL-2 and about 9.7 ug/ml peptide pools. About this clonotype itself: The antigen is unknown.

V is TRBV7-9 and J is TRBJ1-5; TRBD1 agrees at 7 bases. This TCR was recovered from a human donor who had recovered from COVID-19. This specimen consisted of CD4+ T cells from blood, cultured in vitro, obtained before SARS-CoV-2 vaccination. CDR3 in DNA: TGTGCCAGCAGCCCCGGGACAGCTTACATTCAGCCCCAGCATTTT. Translation gives CASSPGTAYIQPQHF. Variable domain in full (rest from reference TRBV7-9 and TRBJ1-5): DTGVSQNPRHKITKRGQNVTFRCDPISEHNRLYWYRQTLGQGPEFLTYFQNEAQLEKSRLLSDRFSAERPKGSFSTLEIQRTEQGDSAMYLCASSPGTAYIQPQHFGDGTRLSIL.